The TCR beta chain under discussion was sequenced for a study of T cells in Graves' hyperthyroidism and ophthalmopathy. In its sample, this clonotype was seen a few times. As yet, its antigen is unknown. Clinical symptoms, serum thyroxine and TRAb, thyroid ultrasound and orbital computed tomography together formed the diagnostic basis. Amplification yielded TCR beta CDR3 regions, with RNA transcripts as the source. With the HTBI primer set, the TCR CDR3 went through a first round of RT-PCR. TCRdb fed the multiplex PCR reads into MiXCR, producing one record per CDR3 protein. The sample records approximately 630,000 distinct CDR3 sequences, roughly 17% being singletons. Overall study results and limits: Among thyroid clonotypes expanded above 0.001, most also appeared in blood.

Germline assignment: CDR1 MNHNS and CDR2 SASEGT. V lost 7 bases, J lost 3 bases, and 11 bases stayed unmatched. The length of the CDR3 is 15 residues. Sequenced input: blood. The TCR comes from a woman aged 25 to 39 with Graves' hyperthyroidism. This chain joins TRBV6-1 and TRBJ2-5, with TRBD1 identical over 7 bases. The CDR3 region has the DNA TGTGCCAGCAACAAGGGGGCAATGGAAAAAGAGACCCAGTACTTC. Encoded protein: CASNKGAMEKETQYF.